One sample yielded the 19 T cell receptor beta chains listed below, sequenced in a study of OX40 agonist ivuxolimab in advanced cancers. Only in-frame clones appear in the TCRdb table, and some are missing; sequencing was by immunoSEQ multiplex PCR. Of approximately 73,000 clones in the sample, 86% were seen once. Material: CD4+ or CD8+ T cells sorted from blood, obtained in a trial of the OX40 agonist ivuxolimab. Source of these receptors: an adult with an advanced solid tumor such as melanoma, head and neck, liver or kidney cancer.

The V gene is TRBV30, the J gene TRBJ1-3; D not resolved. The CDR3 loop spans 11 amino acids. CDR1 and CDR2 (germline): GTSNPN, SVGIG (reference sequence). V shed 5 bases and J shed 2 bases, with 4 bases lying between them. The DNA of the CDR3 is TGTGCCTGGCGAACTGGAAACACCATATATTTT. Translated: CAWRTGNTIYF.

The chain recombines TRBV27 with TRBJ2-5; 8 bases match TRBD2. After removal of 3 bases from V and 0 bases from J, the junction contained 3 bases not matched to a gene. CDR3 length equals 15 residues. Germline CDR1 reads MNHEY; CDR2 reads SMNVEV (reference sequence). This CDR3 is CASSFSGGHQETQYF. The CDR3 coding sequence is TGTGCCAGCAGTTTCAGCGGGGGCCACCAAGAGACCCAGTACTTC.

The rearrangement joins TRBV7-2 to TRBJ2-7; TRBD1 matches at 8 bases. Germline lookup yields CDR1 SGHTA and CDR2 FQGNSA. This CDR3 has 14 amino acids. J lost 4 bases, V lost 5 bases, and 7 bases had no gene match. CDR3 region: CASSPRQGPYEQYF. For the CDR3, the DNA is TGTGCCAGCAGCCCCAGACAGGGGCCATACGAGCAGTACTTC.

In its sample, this clone was seen once. This rearrangement joins TRBV6-1 to TRBJ1-2, with no clear D. The CDR3 is 13 residues long. The V end was cut by 4 bases, the J end by 5 bases, with 11 bases between. From germline, CDR1 is MNHNS and CDR2 SASEGT. CDR3 amino acids: CASSVAVEYGYTF. CDR3 bases: TGTGCCAGCAGTGTGGCAGTCGAGTATGGCTACACCTTC.

The rearrangement links TRBV30 to TRBJ1-5; a possible D gene is TRBD1 (5 bases). Trimming shortened V by 0 bases and J by 6 bases, and 12 bases separated the two germline ends. Germline-derived CDR1 and CDR2 are GTSNPN and SVGIG (reference sequence). CDR3 length: 14 residues. The CDR3 sequence is CAWSVIQGGQPQHF. The CDR3 coding sequence is TGTGCCTGGAGTGTAATCCAGGGAGGTCAGCCCCAGCATTTT.

The V and J genes are TRBV29-1 and TRBJ2-7; D tentatively fits TRBD1 or TRBD2 (6 bases each). The V gene lost 2 bases and the J gene lost 5 bases, with 13 bases spanning the gap. The length of the CDR3 is 13 residues. Germline values: CDR1 SQVTM, CDR2 ANQGSEA. The CDR3 DNA reads TGCAGCGTTGAAAGGGGGGCCGGCGACGAGCAGTACTTC. Translating gives CSVERGAGDEQYF.

This clone was seen just once. This sequence joins TRBV6-5 and TRBJ2-3, with 7 nucleotides matching TRBD2. The CDR3 consists of 16 residues. V lost 2 bases and J lost 2; bases outside the gene matches: 7. Germline CDR1 is MNHEY and CDR2 is SVGAGI. DNA for the CDR3: TGTGCCAGCAGTTACAGACCAGCGGGGACCACAGATACGCAGTATTTT. This gives the protein CASSYRPAGTTDTQYF.

The chain recombines TRBV7-2 with TRBJ1-5; tentative D call: TRBD1 (5 bases). Trimming shortened V by 4 bases and J by 0 bases, and 7 bases separated the two germline ends. This CDR3 region has 14 residues. Looked up from germline, CDR1 is SGHTA and CDR2 is FQGNSA. CDR3 protein: CASSWGPSNQPQHF. Written as DNA, the CDR3 is TGTGCCAGCAGCTGGGGCCCTAGCAATCAGCCCCAGCATTTT.

This clone was seen a single time. V usage is TRBV15 and J usage is TRBJ2-5; D is tentatively TRBD1 or TRBD2 (7 bases each). The CDR3 runs to 16 residues. Per germline, CDR1 LNHNV and CDR2 YYDKDF (reference sequence). The V gene lost 4 bases and the J gene lost 3 bases, with 18 bases spanning the gap. The CDR3: CATSNQGRGRKETQYF. DNA for the CDR3: TGTGCCACCAGCAACCAAGGGAGGGGGCGCAAAGAGACCCAGTACTTC.

The chain links TRBV28 to TRBJ2-5; TRBD1 or TRBD2 may be the D gene (5 bases each). V was clipped by 5 bases and J by 3 bases, with 16 bases between them. Germline CDR1 MDHEN, CDR2 SYDVKM. This CDR3 is 15 amino acids long. The CDR3 DNA reads TGTGCCAGCAGTGAGGCCGGGACGACAAAAGAGACCCAGTACTTC. It yields the protein CASSEAGTTKETQYF.

The V and J genes are TRBV7-9 and TRBJ2-3, with D maybe TRBD2 (6 bases). Germline V gives CDR1 SEHNR, CDR2 FQNEAQ (reference sequence). This CDR3 region has 16 residues. Trimming cost V 5 bases and J 0 bases, with 15 bases left between them. CDR3 residues: CASSESLATSTDTQYF. In DNA form, the CDR3 reads TGTGCCAGCAGCGAATCTCTAGCGACTAGCACAGATACGCAGTATTTT.

V is TRBV6-5 and J is TRBJ1-2; the match to TRBD1 covers 8 bases. The CDR3 totals 15 residues. V lost 6 bases, J lost 8 bases, and 14 bases stayed unmatched. Germline loops: CDR1 MNHEY, CDR2 SVGAGI. The CDR3 sequence: CASRPTGGSRGGYTF. The CDR3 coding sequence is TGTGCCAGCAGACCCACAGGGGGGTCACGAGGAGGCTACACCTTC.

CDR3 in DNA: TGTGCCAGCAGTTTAGGCAGGGGACACACCATATATTTT. The encoded protein is CASSLGRGHTIYF. The chain carries TRBV28 and TRBJ1-3; D possibly corresponds to TRBD1 (6 bases). The CDR3 loop spans 13 amino acids. V was shortened by 2 bases and J by 8 bases, with 10 bases between the two germline ends. Per germline, CDR1 MDHEN and CDR2 SYDVKM.

The CDR3 protein is CASSQAGSAGQIYGYTF. In DNA form, the CDR3 reads TGCGCCAGCAGCCAAGCTGGTTCTGCGGGACAGATATATGGCTACACCTTC. V usage is TRBV4-1 and J usage is TRBJ1-2; 7 nucleotides line up with TRBD1. There are 17 residues in the CDR3. The germline gives CDR1 MGHRA, CDR2 YSYEKL. J was trimmed by 5 bases and V by 1 base; bases with no gene match: 13.

The count of this clone is one. The chain has TRBV5-4 and TRBJ2-6; no reliable D call. There are 13 residues in the CDR3. Germline loops: CDR1 SGHNT, CDR2 YYREEE (reference sequence). Trimming cost V 0 bases and J 12 bases, with 10 bases left between them. The CDR3 bases are TGTGCCAGCAGCTTGGTGGGTTATAGCGTCCTGACTTTC. This translates into CASSLVGYSVLTF. The entire variable domain, with the rest obtained from reference TRBV5-4 and TRBJ2-6, is as follows: ETGVTQSPTHLIKTRGQQVTLRCSSQSGHNTVSWYQQALGQGPQFIFQYYREEENGRGNFPPRFSGLQFPNYSSELNVNALELDDSALYLCASSLVGYSVLTFGAGSRLTVL.

This clone has only one observation. The genes are TRBV6-4 and TRBJ2-3; D is unclear. Germline CDR1 and CDR2: MRHNA and SNTAGT. The CDR3 length is 14 residues. Trimming took 2 bases from V and 1 from J, leaving 7 bases between them. This CDR3 reads CASSDRAGTDTQYF. In DNA, the CDR3 is TGTGCCAGCAGTGACAGGGCGGGCACAGATACGCAGTATTTT.

The gene calls are TRBV6-6 and TRBJ1-5, with D hard to call. The length of the CDR3 is 13 residues. Trimming removed 6 bases from V and 4 bases from J, with 10 bases in between. CDR1 MNHNY and CDR2 SVGAGI come from the germline V gene (reference sequence). This chain's CDR3 is CASSFRRNQPQHF. The CDR3 DNA reads TGTGCCAGCAGCTTTAGAAGAAATCAGCCCCAGCATTTT.

J is TRBJ1-3 and V is TRBV6-5, with D perhaps matching TRBD1 (6 bases). The length of the CDR3 is 15 residues. CDR1 and CDR2 from the germline V gene are MNHEY and SVGAGI. The V end lost 6 bases, the J end lost 4 bases, and 16 bases lay between the germline ends. CDR3 amino acids: CASRKQGRRGNTIYF. DNA for the CDR3: TGTGCCAGCAGGAAACAGGGCAGAAGAGGAAACACCATATATTTT.

The chain has TRBV7-7 and TRBJ2-5; D is unclear. V gave up 3 bases and J gave up 2 bases, with 7 bases separating them. The CDR3 spans 13 residues. Germline CDR1 and CDR2: SSHAT and FNYEAQ (reference sequence). CDR3 sequence (DNA): TGTGCCAGCAGCTTGGGGTTACAAGAGACCCAGTACTTC. The encoded protein is CASSLGLQETQYF.